This section outlines one T cell receptor beta chain sequence together with its context. Its target is unknown. CDR3 length: 13 residues. Germline V gene data show CDR1 as SNHLY and CDR2 as FYNNEI. Through template switching, UMIs that included a 6-nucleotide sample barcode were added. TCRdb processed the 5' RACE reads again and assigns one entry to each CDR3 protein, with no DNA. Its listing shows about 330,000 distinct CDR3 sequences. This sample is drawn from a study of monozygotic twins with inflammatory bowel disease. General study points: The data gave no support to a single strong IBD-associated signal or clonotype. The inverse Simpson measure of TCRbeta diversity was lower in IBD patients than in healthy co-twins.

The sequencing sample was made of blood. The genes are TRBV2 and TRBJ2-2. This TCR was sampled from a human donor with ulcerative colitis or Crohn's disease, or a healthy co-twin of an affected twin (not recorded which). CDR3 residues: CASHSTWAGELFF. Variable domain in full (rest from reference TRBV2 and TRBJ2-2): EPEVTQTPSHQVTQMGQEVILRCVPISNHLYFYWYRQILGQKVEFLVSFYNNEISEKSEIFDDQFSVERPDGSNFTLKIRSTKLEDSAMYFCASHSTWAGELFFGEGSRLTVL.